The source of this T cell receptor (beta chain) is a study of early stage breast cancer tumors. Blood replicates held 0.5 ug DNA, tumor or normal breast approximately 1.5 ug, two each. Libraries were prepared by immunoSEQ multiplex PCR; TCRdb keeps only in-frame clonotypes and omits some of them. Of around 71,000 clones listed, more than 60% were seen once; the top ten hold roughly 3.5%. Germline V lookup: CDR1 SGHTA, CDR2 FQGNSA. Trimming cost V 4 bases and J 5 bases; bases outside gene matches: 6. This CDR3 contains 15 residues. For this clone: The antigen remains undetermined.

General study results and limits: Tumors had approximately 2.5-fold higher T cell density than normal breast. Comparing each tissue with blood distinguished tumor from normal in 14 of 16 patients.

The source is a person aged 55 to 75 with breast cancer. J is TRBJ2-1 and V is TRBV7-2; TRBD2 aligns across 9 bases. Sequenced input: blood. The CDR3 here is CASSSRREGNNEQFF. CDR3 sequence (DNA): TGTGCCAGCAGCTCGAGGCGGGAGGGCAACAATGAGCAGTTCTTC.